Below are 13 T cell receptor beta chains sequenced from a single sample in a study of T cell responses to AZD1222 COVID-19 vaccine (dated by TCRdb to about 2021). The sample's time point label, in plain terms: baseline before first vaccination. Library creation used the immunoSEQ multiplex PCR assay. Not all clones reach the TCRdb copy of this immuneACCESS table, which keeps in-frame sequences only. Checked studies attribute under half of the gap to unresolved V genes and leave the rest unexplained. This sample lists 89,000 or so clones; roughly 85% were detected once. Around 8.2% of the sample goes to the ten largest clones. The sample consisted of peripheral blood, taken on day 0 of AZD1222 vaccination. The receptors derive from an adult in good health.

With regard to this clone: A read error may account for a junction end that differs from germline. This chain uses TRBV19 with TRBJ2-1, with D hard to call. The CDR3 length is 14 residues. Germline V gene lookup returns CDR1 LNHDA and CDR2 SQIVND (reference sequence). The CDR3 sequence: CASSNQDHVPEHFF. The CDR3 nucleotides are TGTGCCAGTAGTAACCAGGACCATGTTCCTGAGCACTTCTTC. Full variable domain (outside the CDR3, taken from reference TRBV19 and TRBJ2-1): DGGITQSPKYLFRKEGQNVTLSCEQNLNHDAMYWYRQDPGQGLRLIYYSQIVNDFQKGDIAEGYSVSREKKESFPLTVTSAQKNPTAFYLCASSNQDHVPEHFFGPGTRLTVL.

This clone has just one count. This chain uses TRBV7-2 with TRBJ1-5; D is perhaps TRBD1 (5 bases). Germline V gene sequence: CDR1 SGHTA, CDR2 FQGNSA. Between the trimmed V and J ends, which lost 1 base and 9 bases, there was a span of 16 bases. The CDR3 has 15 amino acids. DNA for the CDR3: TGTGCCAGCAGCTTAGGCCGGAGCGCCCAGGGGCCCCAGCATTTT. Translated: CASSLGRSAQGPQHF.

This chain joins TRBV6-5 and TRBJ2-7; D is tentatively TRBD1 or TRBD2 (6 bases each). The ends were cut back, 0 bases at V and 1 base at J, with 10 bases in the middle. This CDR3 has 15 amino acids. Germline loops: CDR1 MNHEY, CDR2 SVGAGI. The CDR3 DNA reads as TGTGCCAGCAGTTACTCCGGGGGCGGTTCCTACGAGCAGTACTTC. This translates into CASSYSGGGSYEQYF.

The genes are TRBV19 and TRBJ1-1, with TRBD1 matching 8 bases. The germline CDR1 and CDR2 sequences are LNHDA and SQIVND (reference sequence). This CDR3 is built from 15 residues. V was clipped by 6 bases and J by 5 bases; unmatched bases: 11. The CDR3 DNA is TGTGCCAGTAGAGACTTAGGACAGGGTCTGACTGAAGCTTTCTTT. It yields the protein CASRDLGQGLTEAFF.

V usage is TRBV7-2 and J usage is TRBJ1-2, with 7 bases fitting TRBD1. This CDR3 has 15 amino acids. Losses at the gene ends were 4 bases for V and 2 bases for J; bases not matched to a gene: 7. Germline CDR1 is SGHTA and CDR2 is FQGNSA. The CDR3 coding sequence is TGTGCCAGCAGCTCTAGACAGGGCGACAACTATGGCTACACCTTC. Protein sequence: CASSSRQGDNYGYTF.

The CDR3 region has the DNA TGTGCCACCAGCAGAGATAACGGACTAGCGGGAGTAAAGTCGGGCGGGGAGCTGTTTTTT. Protein sequence: CATSRDNGLAGVKSGGELFF. The V gene is TRBV15, the J gene TRBJ2-2, with 13 bases fitting TRBD2. V was pared by 0 bases and J by 7 bases, with 14 bases of the junction left unmatched. Germline V gene lookup returns CDR1 LNHNV and CDR2 YYDKDF (reference sequence). There are 20 residues in the CDR3.

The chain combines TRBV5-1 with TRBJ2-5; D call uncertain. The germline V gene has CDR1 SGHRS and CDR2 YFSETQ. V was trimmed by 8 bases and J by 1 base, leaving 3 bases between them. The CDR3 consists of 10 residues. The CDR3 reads CASLQETQYF. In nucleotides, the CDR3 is TGCGCCAGTCTCCAAGAGACCCAGTACTTC.

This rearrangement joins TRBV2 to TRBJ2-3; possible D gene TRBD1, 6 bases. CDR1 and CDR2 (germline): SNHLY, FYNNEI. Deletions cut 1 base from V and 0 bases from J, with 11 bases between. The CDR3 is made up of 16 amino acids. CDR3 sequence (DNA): TGTGCCAGCAGTGAAGTCTCAGGGGCTAGCACAGATACGCAGTATTTT. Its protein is CASSEVSGASTDTQYF.

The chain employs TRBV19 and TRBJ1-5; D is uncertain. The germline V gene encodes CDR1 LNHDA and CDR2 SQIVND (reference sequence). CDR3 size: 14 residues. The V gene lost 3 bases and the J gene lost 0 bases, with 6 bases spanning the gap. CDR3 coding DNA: TGTGCCAGTAGTATCCAGAATAGCAATCAGCCCCAGCATTTT. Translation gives CASSIQNSNQPQHF.

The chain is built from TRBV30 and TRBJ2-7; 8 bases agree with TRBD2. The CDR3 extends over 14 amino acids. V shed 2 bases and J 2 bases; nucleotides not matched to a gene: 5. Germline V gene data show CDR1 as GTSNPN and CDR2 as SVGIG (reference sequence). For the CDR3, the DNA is TGTGCCTGGAGTTTACTAGCGGATACCTACGAGCAGTACTTC. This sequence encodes CAWSLLADTYEQYF. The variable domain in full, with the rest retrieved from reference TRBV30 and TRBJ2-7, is SQTIHQWPATLVQPVGSPLSLECTVEGTSNPNLYWYRQAAGRGLQLLFYSVGIGQISSEVPQNLSASRPQDRQFILSSKKLLLSDSGFYLCAWSLLADTYEQYFGPGTRLTVT.

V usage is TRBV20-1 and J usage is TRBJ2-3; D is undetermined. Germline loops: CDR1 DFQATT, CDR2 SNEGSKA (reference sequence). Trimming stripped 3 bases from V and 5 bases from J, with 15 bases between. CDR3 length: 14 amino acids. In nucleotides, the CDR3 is TGCAGTGCTAGTGCCTTTGATACATTAGATACGCAGTATTTT. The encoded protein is CSASAFDTLDTQYF.

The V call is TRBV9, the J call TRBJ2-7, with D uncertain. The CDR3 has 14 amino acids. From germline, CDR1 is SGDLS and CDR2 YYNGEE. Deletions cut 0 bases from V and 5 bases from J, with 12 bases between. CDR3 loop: CASSVALSSNEQYF. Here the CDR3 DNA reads TGTGCCAGCAGCGTAGCCTTGTCGTCTAACGAGCAGTACTTC.

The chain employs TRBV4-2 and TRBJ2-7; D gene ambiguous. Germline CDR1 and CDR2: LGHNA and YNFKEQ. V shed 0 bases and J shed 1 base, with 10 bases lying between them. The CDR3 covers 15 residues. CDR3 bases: TGTGCCAGCAGCCAAGAAGTAAACTTTTCCTACGAGCAGTACTTC. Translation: CASSQEVNFSYEQYF.